The T cell receptor beta chain described here comes from a study of blood T cell repertoires in COVID-19. Clones were sequenced by immunoSEQ multiplex PCR, and TCRdb holds only the in-frame ones, with some missing. The sample yields approximately 34,000 clones, approximately 88% seen once. This CDR3 is 17 amino acids long. Germline assignment: CDR1 SGDLS and CDR2 YYNGEE. Trimming removed 0 bases from V and 1 base from J, with 16 bases in between. This clonotype was sampled from a human donor in a cohort sampled during active COVID-19. Sequenced input: peripheral blood. The chain joins TRBV9 to TRBJ1-1; tentative D call: TRBD1 (6 bases). CDR3 bases: TGTGCCAGCAGCGTAGCTGGGGCAGGGGCGTCGAACACTGAAGCTTTCTTT. Translating gives CASSVAGAGASNTEAFF.